These T cell receptor beta chains were read from a single sample in a study of blood T cell repertoires in COVID-19. The protocol was immunoSEQ multiplex PCR, while the TCRdb copy is restricted to in-frame clones and leaves out a portion. The sample shows tens of thousands of clones, over 80% of them seen only once. Source material: peripheral blood. The receptors here all came from a man aged 45-65 years with active COVID-19. Both conserved end residues are part of each CDR3. Each record gives: clone size, J gene, V gene, D gene, CDR3 protein, CDR3 DNA. A D gene is named only where the DNA matches it firmly. Where a row states a size, it is once, few, many or the class of an expanded clone; other rows omit it.

clone size: .
J gene: TRBJ1-2
V gene: TRBV19
D gene: .
CDR3 protein: CASSTTASYGYTF
CDR3 DNA: TGTGCCAGTAGTACGACAGCCTCCTATGGCTACACCTTC

clone size: .
J gene: TRBJ1-2
V gene: TRBV6-1
D gene: .
CDR3 protein: CASSEAIKGGYTF
CDR3 DNA: TGTGCCAGCAGTGAAGCGATAAAGGGGGGCTACACCTTC

clone size: .
J gene: TRBJ2-7
V gene: TRBV28
D gene: .
CDR3 protein: CASSFIRGESYEQYF
CDR3 DNA: TGTGCCAGCAGTTTTATCAGGGGAGAATCCTACGAGCAGTACTTC

clone size: .
J gene: TRBJ2-1
V gene: TRBV14
D gene: TRBD2
CDR3 protein: CASSQPGTRVGNEQFF
CDR3 DNA: TGTGCCAGCAGCCAGCCCGGGACTAGGGTGGGGAATGAGCAGTTCTTC

clone size: .
J gene: TRBJ2-5
V gene: TRBV29-1
D gene: .
CDR3 protein: CSVDTGTSQETQYF
CDR3 DNA: TGCAGCGTCGACACTGGGACAAGCCAAGAGACCCAGTACTTC

clone size: .
J gene: TRBJ1-3
V gene: TRBV6-5
D gene: TRBD1
CDR3 protein: CASSFDRDSGNTIYF
CDR3 DNA: TGTGCCAGCAGTTTCGACAGGGACTCTGGAAACACCATATATTTT

clone size: .
J gene: TRBJ2-5
V gene: TRBV11-2
D gene: .
CDR3 protein: CASSLAPFAGETQYF
CDR3 DNA: TGTGCCAGCAGCTTAGCCCCGTTCGCAGGAGAGACCCAGTACTTC

clone size: .
J gene: TRBJ2-2
V gene: TRBV7-2
D gene: TRBD2
CDR3 protein: CASSPTPAGGRTGELFF
CDR3 DNA: TGTGCCAGCAGCCCGACGCCGGCGGGGGGACGTACCGGGGAGCTGTTTTTT

clone size: .
J gene: TRBJ1-3
V gene: TRBV5-4
D gene: .
CDR3 protein: CASSLGQISSGNTIYF
CDR3 DNA: TGTGCCAGCAGCTTGGGACAGATAAGCTCTGGAAACACCATATATTTT

clone size: .
J gene: TRBJ2-1
V gene: TRBV3-1/TRBV3-2
D gene: .
CDR3 protein: CASSHVYEQFF
CDR3 DNA: TGTGCCAGCAGCCACGTCTATGAGCAGTTCTTC

clone size: .
J gene: TRBJ2-5
V gene: TRBV29-1
D gene: .
CDR3 protein: CSGRQREETQYF
CDR3 DNA: TGCAGCGGCCGGCAGCGTGAAGAGACCCAGTACTTC

clone size: few
J gene: TRBJ2-7
V gene: TRBV3-1/TRBV3-2
D gene: .
CDR3 protein: CASSQDWGRGTYEQYF
CDR3 DNA: TGTGCCAGCAGCCAAGATTGGGGCAGGGGTACCTACGAGCAGTACTTC

clone size: .
J gene: TRBJ2-3
V gene: TRBV5-1
D gene: TRBD1
CDR3 protein: CASSGDLGTGGDTQYF
CDR3 DNA: TGCGCCAGCAGCGGGGACCTCGGGACAGGCGGGGATACGCAGTATTTT

clone size: .
J gene: TRBJ1-2
V gene: TRBV11-2
D gene: TRBD1
CDR3 protein: CASSLGTGESGYTF
CDR3 DNA: TGTGCCAGCAGCTTAGGTACAGGGGAGAGTGGCTACACCTTC

clone size: .
J gene: TRBJ2-1
V gene: TRBV14
D gene: TRBD2
CDR3 protein: CASSSGLAGSPIYNEQFF
CDR3 DNA: TGTGCCAGCAGCTCGGGACTAGCGGGGAGCCCTATCTACAATGAGCAGTTCTTC

clone size: once
J gene: TRBJ2-5
V gene: TRBV21-1
D gene: .
CDR3 protein: CASSFPDRGGETQYF
CDR3 DNA: TGTGCCAGCAGCTTTCCGGACAGGGGAGGGGAGACCCAGTACTTC

clone size: .
J gene: TRBJ2-7
V gene: TRBV7-2
D gene: .
CDR3 protein: CASSLIPGGHYEQYF
CDR3 DNA: TGTGCCAGCAGCTTAATCCCAGGGGGGCACTACGAGCAGTACTTC

clone size: .
J gene: TRBJ1-2
V gene: TRBV5-1
D gene: .
CDR3 protein: CASSSEAGAPYGYTF
CDR3 DNA: TGCGCCAGCAGCTCGGAGGCAGGGGCCCCTTATGGCTACACCTTC

clone size: .
J gene: TRBJ1-2
V gene: TRBV19
D gene: .
CDR3 protein: CASTGGGTGNYGYTF
CDR3 DNA: TGTGCCAGTACGGGGGGGGGCACGGGTAACTATGGCTACACCTTC

clone size: .
J gene: TRBJ2-7
V gene: TRBV7-9
D gene: .
CDR3 protein: CASSFRGGYEQYF
CDR3 DNA: TGTGCCAGCAGCTTTAGGGGTGGATACGAGCAGTACTTC

clone size: .
J gene: TRBJ2-1
V gene: TRBV28
D gene: .
CDR3 protein: CAGGSGAYNEQFF
CDR3 DNA: TGTGCCGGGGGGTCCGGGGCCTACAATGAGCAGTTCTTC

clone size: .
J gene: TRBJ2-1
V gene: TRBV9
D gene: .
CDR3 protein: CASSVEGLKYNEQFF
CDR3 DNA: TGTGCCAGCAGCGTAGAGGGACTCAAGTACAATGAGCAGTTCTTC

clone size: .
J gene: TRBJ2-7
V gene: TRBV21-1
D gene: .
CDR3 protein: CASSARTGVSYEQYF
CDR3 DNA: TGTGCCAGCAGCGCCCGGACAGGGGTCTCCTACGAGCAGTACTTC

clone size: .
J gene: TRBJ2-3
V gene: TRBV7-2
D gene: TRBD2
CDR3 protein: CASSLSRTSGGETDTQYF
CDR3 DNA: TGTGCCAGCAGCTTATCCCGGACTAGCGGGGGGGAAACAGATACGCAGTATTTT

clone size: .
J gene: TRBJ2-5
V gene: TRBV9
D gene: .
CDR3 protein: CASSVGAVLQETQYF
CDR3 DNA: TGTGCCAGCAGCGTAGGGGCAGTATTACAAGAGACCCAGTACTTC

clone size: .
J gene: TRBJ2-5
V gene: TRBV27
D gene: .
CDR3 protein: CASSISGGETQYF
CDR3 DNA: TGTGCCAGCAGCATCAGTGGGGGGGAGACCCAGTACTTC

clone size: .
J gene: TRBJ2-1
V gene: TRBV11-2
D gene: TRBD1
CDR3 protein: CASSRRSGTGKGEQFF
CDR3 DNA: TGTGCCAGCAGCAGGCGCTCCGGGACAGGCAAAGGTGAGCAGTTCTTC

clone size: .
J gene: TRBJ2-7
V gene: TRBV9
D gene: .
CDR3 protein: CASSVASESYEQYF
CDR3 DNA: TGTGCCAGCAGCGTAGCCTCAGAATCCTACGAGCAGTACTTC

clone size: .
J gene: TRBJ1-1
V gene: TRBV12-2
D gene: .
CDR3 protein: CASRLGRCGSTEAFF
CDR3 DNA: TGTGCAAGTCGCTTAGGTCGTTGTGGGAGCACTGAAGCTTTCTTT

clone size: .
J gene: TRBJ2-3
V gene: TRBV6-5
D gene: .
CDR3 protein: CASSPRDSRDTQYF
CDR3 DNA: TGTGCCAGCAGCCCCCGGGACTCAAGGGATACGCAGTATTTT

clone size: .
J gene: TRBJ1-2
V gene: TRBV28
D gene: .
CDR3 protein: CAGWTVNYGYTF
CDR3 DNA: TGTGCCGGTTGGACAGTGAACTATGGCTACACCTTC

clone size: .
J gene: TRBJ2-3
V gene: TRBV5-1
D gene: TRBD2
CDR3 protein: CASREMRTSGVGSTDTQYF
CDR3 DNA: TGCGCCAGCAGGGAAATGAGGACTAGCGGGGTTGGCAGCACAGATACGCAGTATTTT

clone size: once
J gene: TRBJ1-1
V gene: TRBV14
D gene: .
CDR3 protein: CASSQGRGRGTEAFF
CDR3 DNA: TGTGCCAGCAGCCAAGGAAGGGGAAGGGGCACTGAAGCTTTCTTT

clone size: .
J gene: TRBJ1-1
V gene: TRBV6-6
D gene: TRBD1
CDR3 protein: CASTPGTGARNTEAFF
CDR3 DNA: TGTGCCAGCACCCCGGGGACAGGGGCCAGGAACACTGAAGCTTTCTTT

clone size: .
J gene: TRBJ2-3
V gene: TRBV27
D gene: TRBD2
CDR3 protein: CASSHLTSGGTDTQYF
CDR3 DNA: TGTGCCAGCAGCCACTTGACTAGCGGGGGAACAGATACGCAGTATTTT

clone size: .
J gene: TRBJ1-2
V gene: TRBV3-1/TRBV3-2
D gene: TRBD1
CDR3 protein: CASSNNGQEYYGYTF
CDR3 DNA: TGTGCCAGCAGCAACAACGGACAGGAATACTATGGCTACACCTTC

clone size: .
J gene: TRBJ1-4
V gene: TRBV2
D gene: .
CDR3 protein: CASRGSNEKLFF
CDR3 DNA: TGTGCCAGCAGGGGGAGCAATGAAAAACTGTTTTTT

clone size: .
J gene: TRBJ1-2
V gene: TRBV6-2/TRBV6-3
D gene: .
CDR3 protein: CASSPAGMRGYTF
CDR3 DNA: TGTGCCAGCAGTCCCGCCGGTATGCGTGGCTACACCTTC

clone size: .
J gene: TRBJ1-1
V gene: TRBV12-3/TRBV12-4
D gene: .
CDR3 protein: CASSLSGVEAFF
CDR3 DNA: TGTGCCAGCAGTTTGTCGGGGGTAGAAGCTTTCTTT

clone size: .
J gene: TRBJ2-1
V gene: TRBV6-6
D gene: TRBD1
CDR3 protein: CASSYASGGAGNEQFF
CDR3 DNA: TGTGCCAGCAGTTACGCTTCAGGGGGAGCCGGTAATGAGCAGTTCTTC

clone size: .
J gene: TRBJ2-7
V gene: TRBV19
D gene: TRBD2
CDR3 protein: CASSIYSGYEQYF
CDR3 DNA: TGTGCCAGTAGTATCTATAGCGGGTACGAGCAGTACTTC

clone size: .
J gene: TRBJ2-7
V gene: TRBV4-1
D gene: .
CDR3 protein: CARNSSYEQYF
CDR3 DNA: TGCGCCAGGAATTCTAGCTACGAGCAGTACTTC

clone size: .
J gene: TRBJ2-7
V gene: TRBV5-1
D gene: TRBD1
CDR3 protein: CASSSTGGARRDEQYF
CDR3 DNA: TGCGCCAGCAGCTCGACAGGGGGCGCAAGGAGGGACGAGCAGTACTTC

clone size: .
J gene: TRBJ2-3
V gene: TRBV2
D gene: .
CDR3 protein: CASGEGGGTDTQYF
CDR3 DNA: TGTGCCAGCGGCGAGGGGGGGGGCACAGATACGCAGTATTTT

clone size: .
J gene: TRBJ1-2
V gene: TRBV7-2
D gene: TRBD1
CDR3 protein: CASSLDRVNGYTF
CDR3 DNA: TGTGCCAGCAGCCTCGACAGGGTTAATGGCTACACCTTC

clone size: .
J gene: TRBJ2-2
V gene: TRBV24-1
D gene: .
CDR3 protein: CATSLGRIQNTGELFF
CDR3 DNA: TGTGCCACCAGCCTAGGCCGGATTCAGAACACCGGGGAGCTGTTTTTT

clone size: .
J gene: TRBJ1-3
V gene: TRBV28
D gene: TRBD1
CDR3 protein: CASSPGQGAPTDTIYF
CDR3 DNA: TGTGCCAGCAGCCCGGGGCAGGGGGCCCCAACGGACACCATATATTTT

clone size: .
J gene: TRBJ1-1
V gene: TRBV5-8
D gene: .
CDR3 protein: CASTVSRDTEAFF
CDR3 DNA: TGTGCCAGCACCGTCTCGAGGGACACTGAAGCTTTCTTT

clone size: .
J gene: TRBJ2-1
V gene: TRBV7-8
D gene: .
CDR3 protein: CASRSIARGSLNEQFF
CDR3 DNA: TGTGCCAGCAGGTCAATTGCGCGGGGTTCATTAAATGAGCAGTTCTTC